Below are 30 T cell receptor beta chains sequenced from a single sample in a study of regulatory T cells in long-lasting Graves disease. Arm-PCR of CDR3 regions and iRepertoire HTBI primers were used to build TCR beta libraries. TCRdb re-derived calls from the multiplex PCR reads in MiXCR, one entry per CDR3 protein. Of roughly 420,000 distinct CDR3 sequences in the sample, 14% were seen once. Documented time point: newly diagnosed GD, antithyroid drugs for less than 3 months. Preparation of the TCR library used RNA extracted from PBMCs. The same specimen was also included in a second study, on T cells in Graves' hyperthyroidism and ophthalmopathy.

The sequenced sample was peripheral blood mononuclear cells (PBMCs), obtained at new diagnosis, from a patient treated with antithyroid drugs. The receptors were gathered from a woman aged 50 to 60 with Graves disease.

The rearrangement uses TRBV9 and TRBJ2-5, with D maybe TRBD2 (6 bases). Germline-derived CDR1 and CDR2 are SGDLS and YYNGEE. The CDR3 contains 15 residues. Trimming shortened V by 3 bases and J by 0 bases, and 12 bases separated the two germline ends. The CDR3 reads CASSAAGPYQETQYF. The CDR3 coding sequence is TGTGCCAGCAGCGCGGCGGGACCGTACCAAGAGACCCAGTACTTC.

This CDR3 reads CSAADRVGNTIYF. The CDR3, as DNA: TGCAGTGCTGCGGACAGGGTTGGAAACACCATATATTTT. The chain employs TRBV20-1 and TRBJ1-3; TRBD1 agrees at 8 bases. The junction had 3 bases not matched to a gene; V was cut back by 5 bases and J by 3 bases. The length of the CDR3 is 13 residues. Germline CDR1 DFQATT, CDR2 SNEGSKA (reference sequence).

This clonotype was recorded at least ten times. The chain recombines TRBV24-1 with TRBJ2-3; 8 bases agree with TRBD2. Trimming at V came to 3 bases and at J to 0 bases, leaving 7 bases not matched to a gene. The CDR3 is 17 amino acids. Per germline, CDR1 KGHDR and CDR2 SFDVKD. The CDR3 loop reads CATSDRASGPSTDTQYF. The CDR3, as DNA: TGTGCCACCAGTGATCGGGCTAGCGGGCCTAGCACAGATACGCAGTATTTT.

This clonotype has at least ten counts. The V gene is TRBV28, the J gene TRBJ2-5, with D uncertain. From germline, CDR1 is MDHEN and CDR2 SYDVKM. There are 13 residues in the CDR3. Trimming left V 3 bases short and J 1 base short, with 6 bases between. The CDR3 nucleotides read TGTGCCAGCAGTTTCTGGGCCCAAGAGACCCAGTACTTC. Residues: CASSFWAQETQYF.

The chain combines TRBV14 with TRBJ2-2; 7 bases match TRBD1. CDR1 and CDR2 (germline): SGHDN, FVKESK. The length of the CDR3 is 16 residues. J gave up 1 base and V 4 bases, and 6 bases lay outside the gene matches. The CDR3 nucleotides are TGTGCCAGCAGCCCCCCCCGGACAGGGAACACCGGGGAGCTGTTTTTT. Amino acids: CASSPPRTGNTGELFF.

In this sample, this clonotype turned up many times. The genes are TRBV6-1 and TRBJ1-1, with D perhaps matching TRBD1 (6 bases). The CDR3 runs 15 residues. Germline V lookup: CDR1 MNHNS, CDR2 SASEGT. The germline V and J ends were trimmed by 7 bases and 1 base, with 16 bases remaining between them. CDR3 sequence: CASKLQGFGNTEAFF. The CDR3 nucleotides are TGTGCCAGCAAATTACAGGGATTCGGGAACACTGAAGCTTTCTTT.

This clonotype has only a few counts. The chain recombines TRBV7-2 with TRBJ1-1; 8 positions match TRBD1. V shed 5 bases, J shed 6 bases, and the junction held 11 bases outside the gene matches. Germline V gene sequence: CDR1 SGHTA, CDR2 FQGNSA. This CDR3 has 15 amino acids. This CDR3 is CASSQEDREIPEAFF. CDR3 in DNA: TGTGCCAGCAGCCAAGAGGACAGGGAGATCCCTGAAGCTTTCTTT.

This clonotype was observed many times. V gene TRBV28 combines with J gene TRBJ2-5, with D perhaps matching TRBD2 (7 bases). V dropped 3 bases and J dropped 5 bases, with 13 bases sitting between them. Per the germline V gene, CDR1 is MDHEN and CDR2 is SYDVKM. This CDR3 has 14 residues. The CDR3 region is CASSLGGAPETQYF. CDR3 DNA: TGTGCCAGCAGTTTGGGGGGGGCGCCGGAGACCCAGTACTTC. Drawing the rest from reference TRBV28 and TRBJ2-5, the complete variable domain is DVKVTQSSRYLVKRTGEKVFLECVQDMDHENMFWYRQDPGLGLRLIYFSYDVKMKEKGDIPEGYSVSREKKERFSLILESASTNQTSMYLCASSLGGAPETQYFGPGTRLLVL.

CDR3 bases: TGCGCCAGCAGGTCGGACTCGAACACTGAAGCTTTCTTT. Protein: CASRSDSNTEAFF. The chain recombines TRBV5-1 with TRBJ1-1; D not certain. From germline, CDR1 is SGHRS and CDR2 YFSETQ. Trimming shortened V by 5 bases and J by 1 base, and 9 bases separated the two germline ends. This CDR3 spans 13 amino acids.

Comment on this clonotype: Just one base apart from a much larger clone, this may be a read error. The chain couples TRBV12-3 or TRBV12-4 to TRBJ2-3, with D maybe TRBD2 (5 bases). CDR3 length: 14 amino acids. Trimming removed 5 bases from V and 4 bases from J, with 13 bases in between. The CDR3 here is CASSVLGHPDTQYF. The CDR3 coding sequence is TGTGCCAGCAGTGTACTAGGTCACCCAGATACGCAGTATTTT.

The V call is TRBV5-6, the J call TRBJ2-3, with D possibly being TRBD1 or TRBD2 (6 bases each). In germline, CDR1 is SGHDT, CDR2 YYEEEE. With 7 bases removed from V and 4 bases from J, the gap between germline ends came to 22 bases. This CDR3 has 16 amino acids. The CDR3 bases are TGTGCCAGCGACGGCCTCCGCGGAGGGGGGCCAGATACGCAGTATTTT. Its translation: CASDGLRGGGPDTQYF.

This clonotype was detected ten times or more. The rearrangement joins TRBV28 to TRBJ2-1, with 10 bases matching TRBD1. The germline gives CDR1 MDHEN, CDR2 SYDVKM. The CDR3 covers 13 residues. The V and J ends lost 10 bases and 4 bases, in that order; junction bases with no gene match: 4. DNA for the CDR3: TGTGCCATACCGGGACAGGGGTACAATGAGCAGTTCTTC. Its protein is CAIPGQGYNEQFF.

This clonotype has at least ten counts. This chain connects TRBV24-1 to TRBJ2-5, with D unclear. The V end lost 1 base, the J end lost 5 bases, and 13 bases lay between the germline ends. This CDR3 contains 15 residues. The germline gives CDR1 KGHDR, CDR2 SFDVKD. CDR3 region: CATSDFWILQETQYF. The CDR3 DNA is TGTGCCACCAGTGATTTTTGGATCCTTCAGGAGACCCAGTACTTC.

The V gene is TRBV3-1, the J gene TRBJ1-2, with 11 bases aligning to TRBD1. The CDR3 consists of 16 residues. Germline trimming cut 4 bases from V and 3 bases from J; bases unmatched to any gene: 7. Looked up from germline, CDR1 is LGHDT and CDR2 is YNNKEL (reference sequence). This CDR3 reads CASSRTGTGGDYGYTF. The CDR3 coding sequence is TGTGCCAGCAGCCGAACCGGGACAGGGGGAGACTATGGCTACACCTTC.

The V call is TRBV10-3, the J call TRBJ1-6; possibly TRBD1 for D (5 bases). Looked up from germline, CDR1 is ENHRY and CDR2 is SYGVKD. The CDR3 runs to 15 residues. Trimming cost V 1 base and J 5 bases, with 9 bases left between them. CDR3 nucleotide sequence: TGTGCCATCAGTGAGTGGGGCGACGATAATTCACCCCTCCACTTT. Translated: CAISEWGDDNSPLHF.

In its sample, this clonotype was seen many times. Here the CDR3 reads CAISTGTGYGYTF. DNA for the CDR3: TGTGCCATCAGCACCGGGACAGGGTATGGCTACACCTTC. V and J are TRBV10-3 and TRBJ1-2; 9 bases align to TRBD1. Germline values: CDR1 ENHRY, CDR2 SYGVKD. J was trimmed by 5 bases and V by 6 bases; bases with no gene match: 4. The CDR3 spans 13 residues.

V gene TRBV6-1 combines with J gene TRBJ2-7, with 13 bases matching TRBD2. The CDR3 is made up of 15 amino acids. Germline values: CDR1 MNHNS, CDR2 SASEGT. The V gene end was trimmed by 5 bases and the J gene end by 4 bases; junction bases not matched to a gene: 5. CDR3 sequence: CASSQGTSGIYEQYF. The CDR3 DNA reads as TGTGCCAGCAGTCAAGGGACTAGCGGGATATACGAGCAGTACTTC.

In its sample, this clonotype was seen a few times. CDR3 amino acids: CATSDTPQGAGANVLTF. Written as DNA, the CDR3 is TGTGCCACCAGTGATACGCCACAGGGGGCTGGGGCCAACGTCCTGACTTTC. The chain couples TRBV24-1 to TRBJ2-6; TRBD1 matches 8 bases. The CDR3 is 17 amino acids. With V trimmed by 3 bases and J by 2 bases, 5 bases remained unmatched. In germline, CDR1 is KGHDR, CDR2 SFDVKD.

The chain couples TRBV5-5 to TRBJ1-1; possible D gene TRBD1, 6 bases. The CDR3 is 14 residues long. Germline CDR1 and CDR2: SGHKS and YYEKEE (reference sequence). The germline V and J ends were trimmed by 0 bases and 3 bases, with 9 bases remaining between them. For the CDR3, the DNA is TGTGCCAGCAGCTTGGATACAGGGTACACTGAAGCTTTCTTT. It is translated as CASSLDTGYTEAFF.

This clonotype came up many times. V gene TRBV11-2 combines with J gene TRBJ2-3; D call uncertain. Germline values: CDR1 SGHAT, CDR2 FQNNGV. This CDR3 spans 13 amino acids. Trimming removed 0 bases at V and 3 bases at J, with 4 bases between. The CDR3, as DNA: TGTGCCAGCAGCTTAGATGCAACAGATACGCAGTATTTT. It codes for CASSLDATDTQYF.

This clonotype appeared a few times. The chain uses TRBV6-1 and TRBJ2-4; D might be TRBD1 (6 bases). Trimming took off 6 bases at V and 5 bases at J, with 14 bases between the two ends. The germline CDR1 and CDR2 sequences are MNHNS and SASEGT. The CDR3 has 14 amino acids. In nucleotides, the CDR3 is TGTGCCAGCAGCACGACAGGTTGGGAAAACATTCAGTACTTC. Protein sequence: CASSTTGWENIQYF.

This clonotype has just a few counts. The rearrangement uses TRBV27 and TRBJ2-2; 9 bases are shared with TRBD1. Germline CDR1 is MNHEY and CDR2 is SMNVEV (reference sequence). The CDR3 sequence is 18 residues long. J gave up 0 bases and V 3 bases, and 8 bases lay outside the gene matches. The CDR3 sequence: CASSFLYRGLSNTGELFF. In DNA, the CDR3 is TGTGCCAGCAGTTTCTTATACAGGGGGCTATCGAACACCGGGGAGCTGTTTTTT.

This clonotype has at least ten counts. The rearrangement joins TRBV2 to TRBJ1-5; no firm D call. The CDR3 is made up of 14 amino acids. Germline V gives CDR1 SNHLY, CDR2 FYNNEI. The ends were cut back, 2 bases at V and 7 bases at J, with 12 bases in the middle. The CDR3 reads CASSEFGIGQPQHF. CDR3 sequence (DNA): TGTGCCAGCAGTGAATTTGGCATCGGGCAGCCCCAGCATTTT. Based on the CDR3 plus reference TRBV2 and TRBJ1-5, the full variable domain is EPEVTQTPSHQVTQMGQEVILRCVPISNHLYFYWYRQILGQKVEFLVSFYNNEISEKSEIFDDQFSVERPDGSNFTLKIRSTKLEDSAMYFCASSEFGIGQPQHFGDGTRLSIL.

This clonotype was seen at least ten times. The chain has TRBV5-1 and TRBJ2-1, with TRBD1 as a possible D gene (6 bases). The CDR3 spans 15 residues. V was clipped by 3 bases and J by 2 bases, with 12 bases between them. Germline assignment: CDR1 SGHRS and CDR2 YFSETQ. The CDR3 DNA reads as TGCGCCAGCAGCTCCGGACAGCCCGCCTACAATGAGCAGTTCTTC. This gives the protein CASSSGQPAYNEQFF.

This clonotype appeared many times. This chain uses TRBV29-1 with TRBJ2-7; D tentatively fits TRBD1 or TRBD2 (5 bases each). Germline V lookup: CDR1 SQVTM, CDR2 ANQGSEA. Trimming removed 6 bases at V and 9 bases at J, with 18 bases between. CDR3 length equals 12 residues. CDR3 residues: CSVSDRAEGQYF. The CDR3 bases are TGCAGCGTCTCCGACAGAGCCGAGGGGCAGTACTTC.

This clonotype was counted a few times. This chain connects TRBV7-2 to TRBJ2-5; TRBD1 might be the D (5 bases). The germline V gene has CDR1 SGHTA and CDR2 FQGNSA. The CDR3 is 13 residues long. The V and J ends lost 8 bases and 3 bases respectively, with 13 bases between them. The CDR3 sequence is CASGARAKETQYF. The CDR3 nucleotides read TGTGCCAGCGGGGCCAGGGCAAAAGAGACCCAGTACTTC.

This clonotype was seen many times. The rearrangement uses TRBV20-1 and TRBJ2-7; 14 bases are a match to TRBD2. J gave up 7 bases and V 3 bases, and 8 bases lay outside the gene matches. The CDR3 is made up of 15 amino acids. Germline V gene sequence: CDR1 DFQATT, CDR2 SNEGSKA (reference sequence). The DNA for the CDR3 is TGCAGTGCTAGCGGGACTAGCGGGAGCCCCGAGGAGCAGTACTTC. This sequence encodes CSASGTSGSPEEQYF.

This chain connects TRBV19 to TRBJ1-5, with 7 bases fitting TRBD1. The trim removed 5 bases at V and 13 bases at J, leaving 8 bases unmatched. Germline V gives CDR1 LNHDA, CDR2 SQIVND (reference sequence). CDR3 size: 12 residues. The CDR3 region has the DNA TGTGCCAGTAGTGGATTACAGGGGCCGCAGCATTTT. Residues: CASSGLQGPQHF.

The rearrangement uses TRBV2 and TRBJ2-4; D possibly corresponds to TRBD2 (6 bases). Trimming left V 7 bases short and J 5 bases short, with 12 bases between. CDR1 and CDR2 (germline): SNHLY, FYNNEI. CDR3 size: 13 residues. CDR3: CASKVGSQNIQYF. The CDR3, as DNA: TGTGCCAGCAAAGTCGGGAGCCAAAACATTCAGTACTTC.

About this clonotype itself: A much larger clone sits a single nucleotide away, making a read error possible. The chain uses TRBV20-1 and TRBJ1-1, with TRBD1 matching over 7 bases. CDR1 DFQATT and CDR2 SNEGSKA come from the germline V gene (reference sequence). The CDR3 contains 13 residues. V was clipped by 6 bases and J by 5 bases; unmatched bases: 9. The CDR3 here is CSAHHSGGTEAFF. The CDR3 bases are TGCAGTGCCCACCACTCAGGGGGAACTGAAGCTTTCTTT.